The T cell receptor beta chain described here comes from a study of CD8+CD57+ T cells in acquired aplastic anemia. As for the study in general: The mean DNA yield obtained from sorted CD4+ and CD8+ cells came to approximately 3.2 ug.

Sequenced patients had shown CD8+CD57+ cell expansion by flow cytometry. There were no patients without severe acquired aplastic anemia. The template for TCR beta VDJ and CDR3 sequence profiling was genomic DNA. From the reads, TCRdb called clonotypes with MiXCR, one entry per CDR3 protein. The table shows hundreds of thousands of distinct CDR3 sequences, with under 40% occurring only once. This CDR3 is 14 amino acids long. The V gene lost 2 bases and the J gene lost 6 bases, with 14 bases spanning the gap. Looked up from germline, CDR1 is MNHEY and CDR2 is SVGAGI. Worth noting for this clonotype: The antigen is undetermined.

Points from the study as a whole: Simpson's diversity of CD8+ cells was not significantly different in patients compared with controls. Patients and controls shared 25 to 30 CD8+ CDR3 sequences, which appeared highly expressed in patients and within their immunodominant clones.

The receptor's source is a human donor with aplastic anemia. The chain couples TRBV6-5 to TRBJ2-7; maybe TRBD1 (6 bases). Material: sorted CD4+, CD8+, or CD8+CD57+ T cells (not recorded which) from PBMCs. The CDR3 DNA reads TGTGCCAGCAGTTACCTTGGGGGCTTAGGCGAGCAGTACTTC. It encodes CASSYLGGLGEQYF.